Listed here are 32 T cell receptor beta chains from one sample, sequenced in a study of control samples from healthy donors and cancer patients. Method: immunoSEQ multiplex PCR; TCRdb's copy keeps in-frame clones and lacks some. The sample gives 130,000 to 150,000 clones, approximately 93% of which show up once; roughly 5.7% is in the top ten. Sequenced input: blood. The receptors here all came from a man younger than 35 in good health.

V usage is TRBV27 and J usage is TRBJ1-4, with D unresolved. The ends were cut back, 4 bases at V and 7 bases at J, with 13 bases in the middle. The CDR3 has 14 residues. Germline V gives CDR1 MNHEY, CDR2 SMNVEV (reference sequence). The CDR3 region has the DNA TGTGCCAGCAGTTCCCCGCGGACGGGTGAAAAACTGTTTTTT. This gives the protein CASSSPRTGEKLFF.

V and J are TRBV23-1 and TRBJ1-2; D not resolved. TRBV23-1 counts as an open reading frame of uncertain function. The length of the CDR3 is 14 residues. V was pared by 0 bases and J by 3 bases, with 8 bases between. CDR3 amino acids: CASSQSESDYGYTF. The DNA of the CDR3 is TGCGCCAGCAGTCAATCGGAGTCCGACTATGGCTACACCTTC.

This rearrangement joins TRBV11-2 to TRBJ2-5; D gene uncertain. The V end was cut by 1 base, the J end by 5 bases, with 8 bases between. Germline values: CDR1 SGHAT, CDR2 FQNNGV. The CDR3 spans 13 residues. DNA for the CDR3: TGTGCCAGCAGCTTAGGGGTTGGGGAGACCCAGTACTTC. Translation gives CASSLGVGETQYF.

The chain links TRBV5-1 to TRBJ1-1; 8 bases match TRBD1. The V and J ends lost 4 bases and 2 bases, in that order; junction bases with no gene match: 7. Germline CDR1 and CDR2: SGHRS and YFSETQ. The CDR3 loop spans 15 amino acids. CDR3 protein: CASSRGQGINTEAFF. The CDR3 region has the DNA TGCGCCAGCAGCCGTGGACAGGGTATTAACACTGAAGCTTTCTTT.

The chain uses TRBV5-1 and TRBJ2-2; D may be TRBD2 (6 bases). The germline gives CDR1 SGHRS, CDR2 YFSETQ. The CDR3 has 17 amino acids. The ends were cut back, 1 base at V and 6 bases at J, with 19 bases in the middle. CDR3 amino acids: CASSLSGGTDLSGELFF. CDR3 coding DNA: TGCGCCAGCAGCTTGAGTGGGGGGACGGACCTATCCGGGGAGCTGTTTTTT. Full variable domain (remainder filled in from reference TRBV5-1 and TRBJ2-2): KAGVTQTPRYLIKTRGQQVTLSCSPISGHRSVSWYQQTPGQGLQFLFEYFSETQRNKGNFPGRFSGRQFSNSRSEMNVSTLELGDSALYLCASSLSGGTDLSGELFFGEGSRLTVL.

The V gene is TRBV6-1, the J gene TRBJ1-2; D not resolved. The V and J ends lost 1 base and 4 bases respectively, with 10 bases between them. The CDR3 contains 14 residues. Germline values: CDR1 MNHNS, CDR2 SASEGT. The CDR3 bases are TGTGCCAGCAGTGAAGACTTGGGAGCCTATGGCTACACCTTC. Its translation: CASSEDLGAYGYTF.

The gene calls are TRBV4-3 and TRBJ1-3; TRBD1 matches at 11 bases. CDR1 LGHNA and CDR2 YSLEER come from the germline V gene. Trimming at V came to 4 bases and at J to 4 bases, leaving 12 bases not matched to a gene. The CDR3 is 18 amino acids. The CDR3: CASSLRIGQGAGGNTIYF. The CDR3 nucleotides read TGCGCCAGCAGCCTACGAATTGGACAGGGGGCAGGGGGAAACACCATATATTTT.

The chain combines TRBV3-1 (or the pseudogene TRBV3-2) with TRBJ1-6; unclear D gene. Deletions cut 4 bases from V and 7 bases from J, with 8 bases between. The CDR3 is made up of 13 amino acids. The germline CDR1 and CDR2 sequences are LGHDT and YNNKEL (reference sequence). The CDR3 DNA reads as TGTGCCAGCAGCCTAGTCGGCAATTCACCCCTCCACTTT. It yields the protein CASSLVGNSPLHF.

The chain is built from TRBV7-2 and TRBJ1-5; tentatively, D is TRBD1 (5 bases). Germline-derived CDR1 and CDR2 are SGHTA and FQGNSA. The CDR3 covers 14 residues. The ends were cut back, 6 bases at V and 4 bases at J, with 13 bases in the middle. The CDR3 region is CASSRGLGNQPQHF. CDR3 nucleotides: TGTGCCAGCAGTAGGGGTTTAGGGAATCAGCCCCAGCATTTT.

The chain uses TRBV5-6 and TRBJ1-6, with 8 bases fitting TRBD1. The CDR3 contains 15 residues. V dropped 2 bases and J dropped 9; count of bases not matched to a gene: 7. Per the germline V gene, CDR1 is SGHDT and CDR2 is YYEEEE. The CDR3 loop reads CASSFRQGLSSPLHF. DNA of the CDR3: TGTGCCAGCAGCTTCCGACAGGGGTTGAGTTCACCCCTCCACTTT.

The chain joins TRBV5-4 to TRBJ2-7, with D possibly matching TRBD1 (5 bases). Germline V lookup: CDR1 SGHNT, CDR2 YYREEE (reference sequence). The CDR3 is made up of 13 amino acids. V dropped 3 bases and J dropped 6 bases, with 13 bases sitting between them. The CDR3 here is CASSYPQTAEQYF. CDR3 sequence (DNA): TGTGCCAGCAGCTACCCGCAGACAGCCGAGCAGTACTTC.

The rearrangement links TRBV29-1 to TRBJ2-1; D may be TRBD2 (6 bases). V lost 3 bases, J lost 4 bases, and 13 bases lay in between. Germline V gene data show CDR1 as SQVTM and CDR2 as ANQGSEA. The CDR3 has 14 amino acids. The CDR3: CSVDSGDPYNEQFF. CDR3 bases: TGCAGCGTTGATTCGGGGGATCCGTACAATGAGCAGTTCTTC.

The chain joins TRBV25-1 to TRBJ1-1, with TRBD1 as a possible D gene (5 bases). V lost 4 bases, J lost 10 bases, and 16 bases lay in between. This CDR3 is 13 amino acids long. CDR1 MGHDK and CDR2 SYGVNS come from the germline V gene. This chain's CDR3 is CASSVGGGMGAFF. Here the CDR3 DNA reads TGTGCCAGCAGTGTGGGGGGAGGGATGGGAGCTTTCTTT. Drawing the rest from reference TRBV25-1 and TRBJ1-1, the complete variable domain is EADIYQTPRYLVIGTGKKITLECSQTMGHDKMYWYQQDPGMELHLIHYSYGVNSTEKGDLSSESTVSRIRTEHFPLTLESARPSHTSQYLCASSVGGGMGAFFGQGTRLTVV.

This clone has only a few counts. CDR3 bases: TGTGCCAGCTCTGAGCGGGAGAACACCGGGGAGCTGTTTTTT. Amino acid sequence: CASSERENTGELFF. This chain links TRBV6-4 with TRBJ2-2; 7 bases agree with TRBD2. This CDR3 has 14 amino acids. With V trimmed by 8 bases and J by 1 base, 4 bases remained unmatched. In germline, CDR1 is MRHNA, CDR2 SNTAGT.

The chain combines TRBV5-6 with TRBJ2-1; D is undetermined. The germline V gene has CDR1 SGHDT and CDR2 YYEEEE. Trimming removed 2 bases from V and 10 bases from J, with 13 bases in between. The CDR3 runs 13 residues. CDR3 loop: CASSLTGPREQFF. In DNA form, the CDR3 reads TGTGCCAGCAGCTTAACGGGCCCTAGGGAGCAGTTCTTC.

The chain has TRBV5-1 and TRBJ1-2, with TRBD1 identical over 9 bases. V trimming: 3 bases; J trimming: 4 bases; junction bases outside the gene matches: 4. This CDR3 comprises 14 residues. Germline-derived CDR1 and CDR2 are SGHRS and YFSETQ. The CDR3 loop is CASSSRTGAYGYTF. The CDR3 region has the DNA TGCGCCAGCAGCTCTCGGACAGGGGCCTATGGCTACACCTTC.

The chain links TRBV7-2 to TRBJ2-3; D might be TRBD2 (6 bases). Germline CDR1 is SGHTA and CDR2 is FQGNSA. The V end lost 6 bases, the J end lost 2 bases, and 12 bases lay between the germline ends. This CDR3 is built from 14 residues. CDR3 sequence (DNA): TGTGCCAGCAGTACTAGCCCTCTCACAGATACGCAGTATTTT. Amino acid sequence: CASSTSPLTDTQYF.

The chain couples TRBV7-9 to TRBJ1-1, with D perhaps matching TRBD1 (6 bases). The germline CDR1 and CDR2 sequences are SEHNR and FQNEAQ (reference sequence). This CDR3 comprises 13 residues. V dropped 4 bases and J dropped 7 bases, with 13 bases sitting between them. The CDR3 reads CASSSNQGLEAFF. CDR3 coding DNA: TGTGCCAGCAGCTCCAATCAGGGGCTTGAAGCTTTCTTT.

The J gene is TRBJ2-2, the V gene TRBV6-5; possibly TRBD2 for D (5 bases). Germline V gene data show CDR1 as MNHEY and CDR2 as SVGAGI. This CDR3 is built from 14 residues. V lost 6 bases and J 5 bases, leaving 13 bases between the germline ends. Written as DNA, the CDR3 is TGTGCCAGCAGACGGAGGACTGAAACCGGGGAGCTGTTTTTT. It specifies CASRRRTETGELFF.

This clone was detected only once. The chain recombines TRBV7-3 with TRBJ1-2, with D perhaps matching TRBD1 (6 bases). V shed 2 bases and J shed 7 bases, with 11 bases lying between them. Germline V gives CDR1 SGHTA, CDR2 FQGTGA. This CDR3 region has 13 residues. CDR3 sequence: CASSLAGAPGYTF. The CDR3 DNA sequence: TGTGCCAGCAGCTTAGCGGGGGCGCCTGGCTACACCTTC.

This clone was seen a single time. The rearrangement links TRBV19 to TRBJ1-5; 7 positions agree with TRBD1. The CDR3 covers 18 residues. CDR1 and CDR2 from the germline V gene are LNHDA and SQIVND (reference sequence). V lost 3 bases to trimming and J lost 1 base; unmatched junction nucleotides: 12. CDR3 sequence (DNA): TGTGCCAGTAGTATCTCATTGTTAGGGGGCGCGAGCAATCAGCCCCAGCATTTT. Its protein is CASSISLLGGASNQPQHF. The full variable domain, its missing parts supplied by reference TRBV19 and TRBJ1-5, is DGGITQSPKYLFRKEGQNVTLSCEQNLNHDAMYWYRQDPGQGLRLIYYSQIVNDFQKGDIAEGYSVSREKKESFPLTVTSAQKNPTAFYLCASSISLLGGASNQPQHFGDGTRLSIL.

The V call is TRBV4-3, the J call TRBJ1-2; 7 bases fit TRBD1. The CDR3 is 16 residues long. In germline, CDR1 is LGHNA, CDR2 YSLEER. The trim removed 2 bases at V and 6 bases at J, leaving 12 bases unmatched. DNA of the CDR3: TGCGCCAGCAGCCAAACGAAGACAGGGCGCGCAGATGGCTACACCTTC. Translating gives CASSQTKTGRADGYTF.

The V gene is TRBV7-6, the J gene TRBJ2-1; TRBD1 might be the D (5 bases). V was pared by 5 bases and J by 4 bases, with 12 bases between. The CDR3 sequence is 14 residues long. CDR1 and CDR2 (germline): SGHVS, FNYEAQ. The CDR3 loop reads CASSRMGPYNEQFF. DNA of the CDR3: TGTGCCAGCAGCCGGATGGGGCCTTACAATGAGCAGTTCTTC.

This chain joins TRBV19 and TRBJ2-7; no reliable D call. Germline assignment: CDR1 LNHDA and CDR2 SQIVND (reference sequence). The CDR3 contains 14 residues. V was cut by 3 bases and J by 2 bases, with 11 bases left in between. This CDR3 reads CASSMGIRTYEQYF. DNA of the CDR3: TGTGCCAGTAGTATGGGGATAAGGACCTACGAGCAGTACTTC.

The V and J genes are TRBV6-5 and TRBJ2-1; 9 nucleotides align to TRBD1. From germline, CDR1 is MNHEY and CDR2 SVGAGI. V shed 6 bases and J 1 base; nucleotides not matched to a gene: 4. This CDR3 region has 15 residues. The CDR3 sequence is CASSQTGGSYNEQFF. CDR3 in DNA: TGTGCCAGCAGCCAGACAGGGGGGTCCTACAATGAGCAGTTCTTC.

The V and J genes are TRBV24-1 and TRBJ2-1, with D maybe TRBD2 (5 bases). Per the germline V gene, CDR1 is KGHDR and CDR2 is SFDVKD. CDR3 size: 17 residues. The V gene lost 5 bases and the J gene lost 7 bases, with 23 bases spanning the gap. CDR3 residues: CATSAQRTLTIANEQFF. The CDR3 nucleotides read TGTGCCACCAGTGCACAGCGGACCCTAACCATTGCAAATGAGCAGTTCTTC.

This chain uses TRBV2 with TRBJ2-7; D not resolved. Germline CDR1 reads SNHLY; CDR2 reads FYNNEI. V lost 7 bases, J lost 3 bases, and 7 bases lay in between. This CDR3 has 11 residues. CDR3 in DNA: TGTGCCAGCACCCTAAACTACGAGCAGTACTTC. Its protein is CASTLNYEQYF.

The chain combines TRBV5-1 with TRBJ2-2; D is possibly TRBD2 (5 bases). The CDR3 has 17 residues. Trimming shortened V by 0 bases and J by 2 bases, and 14 bases separated the two germline ends. CDR1 is SGHRS and CDR2 is YFSETQ in the germline V gene. The CDR3 DNA is TGCGCCAGCAGCTTGGATTCCGGGAACGCCAACACCGGGGAGCTGTTTTTT. Its protein product is CASSLDSGNANTGELFF.

This chain links TRBV5-6 with TRBJ2-7, with TRBD2 identical over 8 bases. Per germline, CDR1 SGHDT and CDR2 YYEEEE. CDR3 length: 17 residues. V was pared by 4 bases and J by 3 bases, with 15 bases of the junction left unmatched. The CDR3 nucleotides read TGTGCCAGCAGCCAGGACGCCAGCGGGAGACCTCGCTACGAGCAGTACTTC. Its translation is CASSQDASGRPRYEQYF.

This clone appeared a single time. The chain joins TRBV2 to TRBJ2-5; 9 bases line up with TRBD1. This CDR3 contains 12 residues. Trimming removed 8 bases from V and 3 bases from J; junction bases left unmatched: 1. The germline gives CDR1 SNHLY, CDR2 FYNNEI. CDR3 DNA: TGTGCCAGCGGGGACAGGGAAGAGACCCAGTACTTC. Translated: CASGDREETQYF.

A few counts support this clone. This chain joins TRBV30 and TRBJ1-2, with D hard to call. The CDR3 is made up of 10 amino acids. The germline V gene encodes CDR1 GTSNPN and CDR2 SVGIG (reference sequence). Trimming stripped 3 bases from V and 3 bases from J, with 2 bases between. This chain's CDR3 is CAWRDYGYTF. The DNA of the CDR3 is TGTGCCTGGAGGGACTATGGCTACACCTTC.

The chain employs TRBV5-1 and TRBJ2-1, with D uncertain. The germline CDR1 and CDR2 sequences are SGHRS and YFSETQ. V lost 1 base and J lost 10, with 12 bases in between. This CDR3 region has 13 residues. The CDR3 sequence is CASSLTGLREQFF. In DNA form, the CDR3 reads TGCGCCAGCAGCTTGACTGGCCTTAGAGAGCAGTTCTTC.